This T cell receptor (beta chain) was captured in a study of T-cell memory formation after mild COVID-19. Across the whole study: TCR clusters were mostly confined to one donor each. Study results and caveats: Contracting clones from day 15 to 85 had balanced CD4/CD8; later expanders favoured CD4+.

This clonotype has more than one count but fewer than ten. No antigen is known for it. CDR3 size: 14 residues. Trimming cost V 2 bases and J 6 bases; bases outside gene matches: 6. Libraries for TCRalpha and TCRbeta carried sample barcodes and unique molecular identifiers via 5'RACE. TCRdb processed the 5' RACE reads anew with MiXCR; each CDR3 protein has one entry. This table holds 350,000 to 450,000 distinct CDR3 sequences, approximately 27% found once. The clonotype was recovered from an adult woman who had mild COVID-19 (a few samples of this study predate the infection). Cell type and time point are not known. Sequences were obtained from PBMCs or a T cell subset sorted from them (not recorded which). This sequence joins TRBV12-3 or TRBV12-4 and TRBJ1-1, with 7 bases aligning to TRBD1. In nucleotides, the CDR3 is TGTGCCAGCAGTTTAATGGCCGGGACAGCTGAAGCTTTCTTT. As protein: CASSLMAGTAEAFF.